The entry that follows covers one T cell receptor (beta chain) sequence. Its antigen remains unknown. The data originate from a study of post-analysis software for immune sequencing data. Study observations and caveats: TRBV segments more frequent in patients than in controls numbered five and included TRBV5-6, TRBV5-1 and TRBV20-1.

V was clipped by 6 bases and J by 2 bases, with 12 bases between them. The length of the CDR3 is 14 residues. Incorporated into the TCR beta cDNA libraries were unique molecular identifiers, which served to reduce PCR and sequencing biases. Input amounts of about 0.95 to 11 million T cells were used. These gave about 500,000 cDNA molecules, so each molecule approximated one T cell. TCRdb re-analysed the PCR reads in MiXCR, keeping a single row per CDR3 protein. The sample yields roughly 800,000 distinct CDR3 sequences, 25% to 30% seen once. This clonotype originated in a girl between 5 and 17 years old with multiple sclerosis. The sequenced material came from blood. The V call is TRBV12-3 or TRBV12-4, the J call TRBJ2-3; possibly TRBD2 for D (5 bases). The CDR3 sequence is CASSSGIFTDTQYF. In nucleotides, the CDR3 is TGTGCCAGCAGCTCCGGGATCTTCACAGATACGCAGTATTTT.